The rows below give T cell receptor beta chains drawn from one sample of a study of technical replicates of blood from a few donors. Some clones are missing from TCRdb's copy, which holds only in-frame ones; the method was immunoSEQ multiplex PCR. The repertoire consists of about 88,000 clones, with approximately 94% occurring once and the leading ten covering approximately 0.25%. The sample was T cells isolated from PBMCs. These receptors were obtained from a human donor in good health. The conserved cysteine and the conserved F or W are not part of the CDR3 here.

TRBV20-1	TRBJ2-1	SALSGYEQF
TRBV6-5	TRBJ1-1	ASSFKGGHTEAF
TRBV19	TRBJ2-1	ASTGLASSTNEQF
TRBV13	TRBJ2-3	ASSLLLAGEREAYDTQY
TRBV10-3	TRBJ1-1	AISEVPRKGNTEAF
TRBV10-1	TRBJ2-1	ASSPGLGRNEQF
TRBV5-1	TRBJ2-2	ASSPERVLGNTGELF
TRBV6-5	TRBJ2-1	ASSYSARGGYNEQF
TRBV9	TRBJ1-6	ASSTRGSPLH
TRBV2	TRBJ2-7	ASKEGSSSLTYEQY
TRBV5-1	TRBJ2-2	ASSEVGTGGTGELF
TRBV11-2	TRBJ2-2	ASSRAPGGELF
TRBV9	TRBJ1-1	ASSVGQTNTEAF
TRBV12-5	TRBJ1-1	ASGLATGGQGFKAF
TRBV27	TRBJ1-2	ASKIAEGPYGYT
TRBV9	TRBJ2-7	ASGLGSYEQY
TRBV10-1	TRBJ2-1	ASSERLNEQF
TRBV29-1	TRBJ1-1	SAGTGGFWNTEAF
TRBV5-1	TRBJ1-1	ASSLGQQNTEAF
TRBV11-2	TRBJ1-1	ASSLDYFTEAF
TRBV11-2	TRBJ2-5	ASSLIGAQETQY
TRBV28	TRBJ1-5	ASTLYGESNQPQH
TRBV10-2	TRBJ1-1	ASSQRGTEAF
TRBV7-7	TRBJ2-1	ASSLGTAYNEQF
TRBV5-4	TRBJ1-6	ASSLSGQGSQPLH
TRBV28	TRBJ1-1	ASSPGHKAF
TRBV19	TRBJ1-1	ASSIGGVNTEAF
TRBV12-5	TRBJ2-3	ASGLVVGDRRDTQY
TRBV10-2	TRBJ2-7	ASSGSSYEQY
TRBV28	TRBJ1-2	ASSRGQVLYGYT
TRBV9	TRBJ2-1	ASSPGQEKYNEQF
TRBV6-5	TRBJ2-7	ASRVPTSGSYEQY
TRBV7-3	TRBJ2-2	ASSSTATGELF
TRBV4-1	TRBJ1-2	ASSQVLGQNYGYT
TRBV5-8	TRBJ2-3	ASSFTGASTDTQY
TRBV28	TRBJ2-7	ASSPRPGQGTYEQY
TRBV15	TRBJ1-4	ATSRDYTGDREKLF
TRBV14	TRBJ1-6	ASSEKGYFNSYNSPLH
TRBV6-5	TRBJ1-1	ASSYTGLNTEAF
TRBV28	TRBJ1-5	ASSLVGNQPQH
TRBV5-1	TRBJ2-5	ASSLAGRETQY
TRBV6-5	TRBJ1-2	ASSYPTGGTYGYT
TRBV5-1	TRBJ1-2	ASSLGQGGYGYT
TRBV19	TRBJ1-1	ASSTDRDTEAF
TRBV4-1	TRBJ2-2	ASSQSGGLNTGELF
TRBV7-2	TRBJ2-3	ASSFSETTDTQY